Given below is one T cell receptor (beta chain) in context. Antigen unknown. The entry originates in a study of cytomegalovirus exposure and HLA in healthy donors. Across the study: It was reported in a later analysis that the same platform had been used for the roughly 130 validation repertoires as for the roughly 700 first-cohort repertoires. Study-wide results and caveats: It was about 180 TCR beta chains that were listed as cytomegalovirus-associated. In vitro confirmation showed a few CMV-associated chains to be CMV antigen specific.

Sequencing was performed with immunoSEQ multiplex PCR; in TCRdb, only in-frame clones are kept and a portion is missing. The data contain more than 140,000 clones, about 89% of them seen just once; the ten biggest clones take up around 3.4%. The donors were members of the validation cohort comprising approximately 110 subjects, separate from the roughly 670-subject first cohort. The sample taken for sequencing was PBMCs. The TCR comes from a young woman in good health and CMV-seropositive.

CDR3 sequence: CASSLRGGAYNEQFF. CDR3 bases: TGTGCCAGCAGCCTCCGTGGCGGGGCCTACAATGAGCAGTTCTTC. The chain carries TRBV14 and TRBJ2-1, with D possibly being TRBD2 (6 bases). Between the trimmed V and J ends, which lost 4 bases and 2 bases, there was a span of 12 bases. The V gene's germline CDR1 is SGHDN and CDR2 FVKESK. The length of the CDR3 is 15 residues.